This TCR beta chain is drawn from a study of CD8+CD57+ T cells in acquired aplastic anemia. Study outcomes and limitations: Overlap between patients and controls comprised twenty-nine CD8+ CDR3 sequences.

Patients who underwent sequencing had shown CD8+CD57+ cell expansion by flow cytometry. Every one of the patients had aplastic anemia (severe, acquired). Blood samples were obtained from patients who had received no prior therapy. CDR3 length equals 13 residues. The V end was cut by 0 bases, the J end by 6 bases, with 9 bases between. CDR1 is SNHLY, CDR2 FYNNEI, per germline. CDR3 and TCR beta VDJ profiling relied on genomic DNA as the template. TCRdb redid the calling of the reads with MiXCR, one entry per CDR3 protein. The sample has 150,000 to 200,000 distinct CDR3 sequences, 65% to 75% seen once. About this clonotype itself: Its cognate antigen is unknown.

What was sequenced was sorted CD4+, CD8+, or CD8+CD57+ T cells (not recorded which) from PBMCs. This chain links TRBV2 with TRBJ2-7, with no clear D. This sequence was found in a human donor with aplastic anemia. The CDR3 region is CASSEAWGGEQYF. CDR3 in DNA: TGTGCCAGCAGTGAAGCATGGGGTGGCGAGCAGTACTTC.